The source of this T cell receptor (beta chain) is a study of radiation and T cells in renal cell carcinoma. In the case of this clone: What it recognizes is unknown.

Trimming pared 6 bases from V and 9 bases from J, leaving 14 bases between. The CDR3 contains 12 residues. Germline CDR1 is MNHNY and CDR2 is SVGAGI (reference sequence). Study-level results: In blood, top tumor clones expanded by 2 weeks, shrinking by 4. Without pretreatment biopsies, baseline tumor clonotype presence was undetermined.

Time point given: blood 2 weeks post-SBRT. Indicated treatment: 15 Gy SBRT to primary tumor, nephrectomy 4 weeks later. Produced via immunoSEQ multiplex PCR; TCRdb's table is partial and in-frame only. The table shows tens of thousands of clones, with 75% to 85% occurring only once. Material: blood, obtained from a patient whose treatment included radiotherapy and nephrectomy. The receptor comes from a woman between 65 and 79 years old with renal cell carcinoma. This chain links TRBV6-6 with TRBJ1-1; D gene ambiguous. The CDR3 DNA reads as TGTGCCAGCAGCCGCCGTGAGGGCCAAGCTTTCTTT. Encoded protein: CASSRREGQAFF.